Below, one TCR beta chain is given with its context. V lost 0 bases, J lost 0 bases, and 22 bases stayed unmatched. CDR1 LGHDT and CDR2 YNNKEL come from the germline V gene (reference sequence). This CDR3 has 23 amino acids. This sample was included in a study of blood T cell repertoires in COVID-19. Study details: Some COVID-19 samples were acute and others convalescent; all came from the United States, Italy and Spain. In each case, the material was cDNA or gDNA derived from T cells, B-cell-depleted T cells, or PBMCs.

Original data processing: Nucleated cell counts were estimated from reference gene primer amplification. Profiling relied on immunoSEQ multiplex PCR, and the TCRdb table lists in-frame clones only, not all of them. The V and J calls and the clone size are those of that table, but D and trimming were determined from the DNA. The sample lists around 270,000 clones, over 75% seen once, with about 4.1% in the top ten. Specimen: PBMCs or T cells enriched from blood (not recorded which). This chain links TRBV3-1 (or the pseudogene TRBV3-2) with TRBJ2-3; 9 bases are shared with TRBD2. The clonotype originates from a woman in her twenties or thirties who had recovered from COVID-19. CDR3 residues: CASSQDLLGPQTGTSRSTDTQYF. Here the CDR3 DNA reads TGTGCCAGCAGCCAAGATCTTTTAGGCCCCCAGACCGGGACTAGCAGAAGCACAGATACGCAGTATTTT.